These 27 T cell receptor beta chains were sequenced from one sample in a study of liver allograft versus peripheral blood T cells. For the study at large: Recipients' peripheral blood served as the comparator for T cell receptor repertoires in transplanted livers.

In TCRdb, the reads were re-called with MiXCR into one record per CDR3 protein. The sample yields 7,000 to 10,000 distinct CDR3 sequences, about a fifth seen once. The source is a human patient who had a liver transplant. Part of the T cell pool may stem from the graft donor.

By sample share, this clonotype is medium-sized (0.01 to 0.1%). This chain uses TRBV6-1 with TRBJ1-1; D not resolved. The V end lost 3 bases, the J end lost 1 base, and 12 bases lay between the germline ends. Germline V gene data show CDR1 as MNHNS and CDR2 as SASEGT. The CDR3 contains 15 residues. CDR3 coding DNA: TGTGCCAGCAGTGATGCTGCGGCAGAGAACACTGAAGCTTTCTTT. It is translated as CASSDAAAENTEAFF.

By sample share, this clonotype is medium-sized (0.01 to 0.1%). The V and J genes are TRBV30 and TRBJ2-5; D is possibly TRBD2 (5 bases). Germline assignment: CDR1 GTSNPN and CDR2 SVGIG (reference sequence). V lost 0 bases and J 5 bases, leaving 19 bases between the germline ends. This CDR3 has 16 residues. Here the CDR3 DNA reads TGTGCCTGGAGTGTGGGAGCGATACGGCGTAGTGAGACCCAGTACTTC. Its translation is CAWSVGAIRRSETQYF.

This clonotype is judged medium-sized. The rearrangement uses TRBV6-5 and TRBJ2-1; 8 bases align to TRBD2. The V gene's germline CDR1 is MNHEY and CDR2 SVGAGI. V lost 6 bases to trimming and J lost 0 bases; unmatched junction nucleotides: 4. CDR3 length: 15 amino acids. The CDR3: CASRTGTSSYNEQFF. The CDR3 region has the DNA TGTGCCAGCAGAACCGGGACTAGCTCCTACAATGAGCAGTTCTTC.

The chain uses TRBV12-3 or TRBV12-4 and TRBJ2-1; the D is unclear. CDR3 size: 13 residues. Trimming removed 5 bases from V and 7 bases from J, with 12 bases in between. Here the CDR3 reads CASSQTIANEQFF. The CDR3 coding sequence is TGTGCCAGCAGTCAAACAATTGCTAATGAGCAGTTCTTC.

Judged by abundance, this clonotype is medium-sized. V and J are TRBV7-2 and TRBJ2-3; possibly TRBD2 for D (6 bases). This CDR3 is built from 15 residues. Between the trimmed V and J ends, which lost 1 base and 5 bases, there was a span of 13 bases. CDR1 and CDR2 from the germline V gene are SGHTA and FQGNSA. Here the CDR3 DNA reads TGTGCCAGCAGCTTAGGGGGTCGGGGAGGAGATACGCAGTATTTT. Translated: CASSLGGRGGDTQYF.

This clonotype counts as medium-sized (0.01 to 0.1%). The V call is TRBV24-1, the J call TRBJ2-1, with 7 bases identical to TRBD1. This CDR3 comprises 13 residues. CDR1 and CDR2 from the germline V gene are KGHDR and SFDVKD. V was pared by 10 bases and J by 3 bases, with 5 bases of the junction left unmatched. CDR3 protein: CATSRDSYNEQFF. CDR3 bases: TGTGCCACATCCCGGGACAGCTACAATGAGCAGTTCTTC.

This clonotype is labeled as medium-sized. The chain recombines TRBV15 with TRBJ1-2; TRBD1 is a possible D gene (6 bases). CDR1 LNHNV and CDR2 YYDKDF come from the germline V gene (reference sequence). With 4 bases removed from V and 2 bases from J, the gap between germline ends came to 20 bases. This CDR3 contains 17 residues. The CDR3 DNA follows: TGTGCCACCAGCACTGTCCTGGCGGCAGGGGAAAACTATGGCTACACCTTC. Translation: CATSTVLAAGENYGYTF.

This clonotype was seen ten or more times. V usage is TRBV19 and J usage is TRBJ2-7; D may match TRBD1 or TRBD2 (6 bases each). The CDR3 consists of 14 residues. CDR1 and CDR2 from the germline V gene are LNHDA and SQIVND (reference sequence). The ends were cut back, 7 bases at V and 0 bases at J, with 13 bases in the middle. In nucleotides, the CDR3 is TGTGCCAGTAAAGTGAGGGGGGACTCCTACGAGCAGTACTTC. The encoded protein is CASKVRGDSYEQYF.

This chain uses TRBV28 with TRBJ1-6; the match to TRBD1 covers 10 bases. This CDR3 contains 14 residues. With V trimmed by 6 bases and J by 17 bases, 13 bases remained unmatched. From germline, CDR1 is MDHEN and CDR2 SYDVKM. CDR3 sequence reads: CASSYRDRGHMVHF. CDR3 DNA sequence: TGTGCCAGCAGCTACCGGGACAGGGGCCACATGGTCCACTTT.

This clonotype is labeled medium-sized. The CDR3 nucleotides are TGTGCCAGCAACCCGACTAGCGGGAGGGCCGGCCAAGAGACCCAGTACTTC. Its translation: CASNPTSGRAGQETQYF. The chain recombines TRBV28 with TRBJ2-5; 14 bases fit TRBD2. Germline-derived CDR1 and CDR2 are MDHEN and SYDVKM. Trimming removed 7 bases from V and 1 base from J; junction bases left unmatched: 8. This CDR3 region has 17 residues. Using reference TRBV28 and TRBJ2-5 for the parts outside the CDR3, the full variable domain is DVKVTQSSRYLVKRTGEKVFLECVQDMDHENMFWYRQDPGLGLRLIYFSYDVKMKEKGDIPEGYSVSREKKERFSLILESASTNQTSMYLCASNPTSGRAGQETQYFGPGTRLLVL.

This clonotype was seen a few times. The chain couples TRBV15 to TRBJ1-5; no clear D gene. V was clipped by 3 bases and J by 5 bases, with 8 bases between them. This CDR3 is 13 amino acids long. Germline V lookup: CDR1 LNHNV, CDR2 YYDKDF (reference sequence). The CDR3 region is CATSSLRYQPQHF. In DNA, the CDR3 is TGTGCCACCAGCAGTCTCAGATATCAGCCCCAGCATTTT.

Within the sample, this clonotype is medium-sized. CDR3 nucleotides: TGTGCCACCGGATCACTAACAGGAAAATATAACAATGAGCAGTTCTTC. It translates to CATGSLTGKYNNEQFF. The chain joins TRBV15 to TRBJ2-1; a weak D match, TRBD1 (5 bases). The CDR3 spans 16 residues. Germline V gene sequence: CDR1 LNHNV, CDR2 YYDKDF (reference sequence). V lost 8 bases and J lost 5, with 22 bases in between. Based on the CDR3 plus reference TRBV15 and TRBJ2-1, the full variable domain is DAMVIQNPRYQVTQFGKPVTLSCSQTLNHNVMYWYQQKSSQAPKLLFHYYDKDFNNEADTPDNFQSRRPNTSFCFLDIRSPGLGDTAMYLCATGSLTGKYNNEQFFGPGTRLTVL.

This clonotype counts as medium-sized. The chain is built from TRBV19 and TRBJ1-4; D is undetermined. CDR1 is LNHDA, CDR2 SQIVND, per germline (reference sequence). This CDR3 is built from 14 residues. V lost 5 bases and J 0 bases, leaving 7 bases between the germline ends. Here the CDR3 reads CASSRLTTNEKLFF. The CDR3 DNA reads TGTGCCAGTAGTCGACTGACAACTAATGAAAAACTGTTTTTT.

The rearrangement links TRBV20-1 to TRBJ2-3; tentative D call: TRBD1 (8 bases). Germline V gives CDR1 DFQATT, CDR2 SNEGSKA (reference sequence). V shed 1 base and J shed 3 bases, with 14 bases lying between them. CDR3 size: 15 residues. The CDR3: CSARVTGGVTDTQYF. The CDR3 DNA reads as TGCAGTGCTAGAGTCACAGGGGGGGTGACAGATACGCAGTATTTT.

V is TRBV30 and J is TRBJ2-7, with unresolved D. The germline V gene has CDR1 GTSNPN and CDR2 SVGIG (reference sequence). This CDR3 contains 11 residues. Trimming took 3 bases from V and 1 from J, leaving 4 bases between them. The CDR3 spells CAWSLSYEQYF. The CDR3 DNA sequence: TGTGCCTGGAGCCTTTCCTACGAGCAGTACTTC.

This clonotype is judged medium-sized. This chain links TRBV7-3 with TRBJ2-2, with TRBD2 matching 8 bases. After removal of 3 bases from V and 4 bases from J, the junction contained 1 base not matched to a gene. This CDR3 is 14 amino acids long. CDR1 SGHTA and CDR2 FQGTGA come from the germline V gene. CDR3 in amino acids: CASSLTSVTGELFF. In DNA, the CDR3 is TGTGCCAGCAGCTTGACTAGCGTCACCGGGGAGCTGTTTTTT.

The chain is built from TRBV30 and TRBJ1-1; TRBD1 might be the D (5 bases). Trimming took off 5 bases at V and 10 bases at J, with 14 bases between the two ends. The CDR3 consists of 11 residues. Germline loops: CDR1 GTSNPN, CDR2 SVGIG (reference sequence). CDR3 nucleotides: TGTGCCTGGGGGCCGGGACCTAGAGCTTTCTTT. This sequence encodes CAWGPGPRAFF.

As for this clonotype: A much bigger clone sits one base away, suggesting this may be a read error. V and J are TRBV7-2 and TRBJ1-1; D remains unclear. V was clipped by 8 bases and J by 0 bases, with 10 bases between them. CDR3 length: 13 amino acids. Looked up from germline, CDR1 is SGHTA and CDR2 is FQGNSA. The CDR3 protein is CASRENMNTEAFF. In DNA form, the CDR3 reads TGTGCCAGCCGGGAAAACATGAACACTGAAGCTTTCTTT. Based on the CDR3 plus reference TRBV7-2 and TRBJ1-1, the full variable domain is GAGVSQSPSNKVTEKGKDVELRCDPISGHTALYWYRQSLGQGLEFLIYFQGNSAPDKSGLPSDRFSAERTGGSVSTLTIQRTQQEDSAVYLCASRENMNTEAFFGQGTRLTVV.

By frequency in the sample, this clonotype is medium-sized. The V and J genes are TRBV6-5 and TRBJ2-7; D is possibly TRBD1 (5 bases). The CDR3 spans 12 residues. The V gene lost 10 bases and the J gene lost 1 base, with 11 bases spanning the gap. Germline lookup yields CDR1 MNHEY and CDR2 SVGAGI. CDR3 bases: TGTGCCACAGGGCAGCGTTCCTACGAGCAGTACTTC. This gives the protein CATGQRSYEQYF.

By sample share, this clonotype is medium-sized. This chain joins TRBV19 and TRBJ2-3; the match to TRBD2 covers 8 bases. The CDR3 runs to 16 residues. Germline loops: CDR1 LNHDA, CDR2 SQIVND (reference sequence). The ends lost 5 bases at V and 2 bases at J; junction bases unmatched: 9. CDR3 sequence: CASSAALAAYTDTQYF. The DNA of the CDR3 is TGTGCCAGTAGTGCAGCACTAGCGGCCTACACAGATACGCAGTATTTT.

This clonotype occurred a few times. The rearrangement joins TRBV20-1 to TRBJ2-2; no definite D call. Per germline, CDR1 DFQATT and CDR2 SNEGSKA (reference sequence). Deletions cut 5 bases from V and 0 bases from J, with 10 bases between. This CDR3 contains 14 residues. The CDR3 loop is CSASLFTNTGELFF. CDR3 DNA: TGCAGTGCTTCCCTTTTTACGAACACCGGGGAGCTGTTTTTT.

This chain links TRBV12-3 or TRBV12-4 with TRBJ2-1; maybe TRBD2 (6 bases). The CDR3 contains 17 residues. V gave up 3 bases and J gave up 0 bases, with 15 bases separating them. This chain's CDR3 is CASSFNPLANSYNEQFF. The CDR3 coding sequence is TGTGCCAGCAGTTTCAATCCCCTAGCGAACTCCTACAATGAGCAGTTCTTC.

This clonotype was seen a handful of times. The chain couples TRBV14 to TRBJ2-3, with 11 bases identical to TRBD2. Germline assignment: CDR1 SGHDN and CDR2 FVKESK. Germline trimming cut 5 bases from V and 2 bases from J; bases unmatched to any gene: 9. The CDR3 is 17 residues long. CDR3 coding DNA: TGTGCCAGCAGCGTTGGGACTAGCGGATACAACACAGATACGCAGTATTTT. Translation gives CASSVGTSGYNTDTQYF. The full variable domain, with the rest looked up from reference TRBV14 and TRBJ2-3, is EAGVTQFPSHSVIEKGQTVTLRCDPISGHDNLYWYRRVMGKEIKFLLHFVKESKQDESGMPNNRFLAERTGGTYSTLKVQPAELEDSGVYFCASSVGTSGYNTDTQYFGPGTRLTVL.

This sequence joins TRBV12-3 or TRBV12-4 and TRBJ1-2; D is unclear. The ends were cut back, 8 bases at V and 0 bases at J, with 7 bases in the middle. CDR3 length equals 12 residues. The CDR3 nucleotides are TGTGCCAGCGGCGGGGCTAACTATGGCTACACCTTC. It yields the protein CASGGANYGYTF.

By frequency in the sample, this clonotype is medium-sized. CDR3 sequence reads: CATTKGTAGGTDTQYF. CDR3 coding DNA: TGTGCCACCACCAAGGGGACGGCGGGAGGCACAGATACGCAGTATTTT. The V call is TRBV15, the J call TRBJ2-3, with TRBD2 matching 7 bases. Germline values: CDR1 LNHNV, CDR2 YYDKDF (reference sequence). CDR3 length: 16 residues. V trimming: 7 bases; J trimming: 1 base; junction bases outside the gene matches: 11. The whole variable domain, remainder taken from reference TRBV15 and TRBJ2-3, is DAMVIQNPRYQVTQFGKPVTLSCSQTLNHNVMYWYQQKSSQAPKLLFHYYDKDFNNEADTPDNFQSRRPNTSFCFLDIRSPGLGDTAMYLCATTKGTAGGTDTQYFGPGTRLTVL.

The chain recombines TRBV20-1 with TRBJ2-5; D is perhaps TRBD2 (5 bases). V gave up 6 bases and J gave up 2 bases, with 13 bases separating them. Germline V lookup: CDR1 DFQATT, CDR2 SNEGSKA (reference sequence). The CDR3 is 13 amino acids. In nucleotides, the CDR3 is TGCAGTGCCCTACTAGATTCTCAAGAGACCCAGTACTTC. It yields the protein CSALLDSQETQYF.

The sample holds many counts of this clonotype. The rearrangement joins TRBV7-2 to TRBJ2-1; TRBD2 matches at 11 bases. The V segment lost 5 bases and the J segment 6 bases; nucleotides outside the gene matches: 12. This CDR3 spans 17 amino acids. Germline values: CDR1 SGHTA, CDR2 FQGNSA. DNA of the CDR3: TGTGCCAGCAGCACCCTACTTAGCGGGGGGGCGAGCAATGAGCAGTTCTTC. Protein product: CASSTLLSGGASNEQFF. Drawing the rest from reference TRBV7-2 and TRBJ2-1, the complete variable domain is GAGVSQSPSNKVTEKGKDVELRCDPISGHTALYWYRQSLGQGLEFLIYFQGNSAPDKSGLPSDRFSAERTGGSVSTLTIQRTQQEDSAVYLCASSTLLSGGASNEQFFGPGTRLTVL.